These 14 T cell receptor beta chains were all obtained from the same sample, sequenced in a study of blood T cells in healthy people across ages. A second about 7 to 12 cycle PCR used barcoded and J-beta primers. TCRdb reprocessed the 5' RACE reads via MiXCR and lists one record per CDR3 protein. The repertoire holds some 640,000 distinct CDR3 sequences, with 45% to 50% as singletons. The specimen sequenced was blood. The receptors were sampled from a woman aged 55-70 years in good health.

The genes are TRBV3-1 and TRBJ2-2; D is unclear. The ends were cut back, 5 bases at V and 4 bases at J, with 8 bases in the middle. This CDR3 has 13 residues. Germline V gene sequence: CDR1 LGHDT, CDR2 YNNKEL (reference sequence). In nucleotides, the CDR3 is TGTGCCAGCAGCGGCCCCGCCACCGGGGAGCTGTTTTTT. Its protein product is CASSGPATGELFF.

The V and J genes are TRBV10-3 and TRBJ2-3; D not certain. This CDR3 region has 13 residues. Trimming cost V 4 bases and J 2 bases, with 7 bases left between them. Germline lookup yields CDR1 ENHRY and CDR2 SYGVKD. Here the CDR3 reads CAISGPVTDTQYF. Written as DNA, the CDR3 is TGTGCCATCAGTGGTCCAGTCACAGATACGCAGTATTTT.

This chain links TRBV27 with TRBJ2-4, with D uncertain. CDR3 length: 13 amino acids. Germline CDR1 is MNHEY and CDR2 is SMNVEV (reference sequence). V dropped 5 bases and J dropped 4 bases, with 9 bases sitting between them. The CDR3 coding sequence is TGTGCCAGCAGTGTACGGAGTAAAAACATTCAGTACTTC. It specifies CASSVRSKNIQYF.

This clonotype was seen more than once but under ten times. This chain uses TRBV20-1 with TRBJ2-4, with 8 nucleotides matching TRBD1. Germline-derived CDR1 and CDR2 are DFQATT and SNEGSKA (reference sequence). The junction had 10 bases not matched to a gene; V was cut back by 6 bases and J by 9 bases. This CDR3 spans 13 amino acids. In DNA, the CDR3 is TGCAGTGCCAAGGACAGGGCTAGGGGCATTCAGTACTTC. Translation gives CSAKDRARGIQYF.

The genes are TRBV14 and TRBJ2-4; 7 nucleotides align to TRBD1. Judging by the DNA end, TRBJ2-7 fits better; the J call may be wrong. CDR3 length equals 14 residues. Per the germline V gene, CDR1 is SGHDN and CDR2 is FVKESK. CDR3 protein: CASSGPGQPYEQYF. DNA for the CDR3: TGTGCCAGCAGCGGACCGGGACAGCCCTACGAGCAGTACTTC.

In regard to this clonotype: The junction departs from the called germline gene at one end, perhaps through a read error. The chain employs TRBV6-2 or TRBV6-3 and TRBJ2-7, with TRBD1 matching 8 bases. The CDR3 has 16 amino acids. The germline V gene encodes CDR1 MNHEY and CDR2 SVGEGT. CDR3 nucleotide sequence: TGTGCCAGCAGTTATCCCTCCGGACAGGGCTCCCACGAGCAGTACTTC. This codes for CASSYPSGQGSHEQYF.

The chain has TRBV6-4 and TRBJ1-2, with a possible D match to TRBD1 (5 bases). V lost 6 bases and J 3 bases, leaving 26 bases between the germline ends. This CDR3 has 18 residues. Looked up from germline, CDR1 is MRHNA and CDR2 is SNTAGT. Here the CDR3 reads CASRHRPPRAGKDYGYTF. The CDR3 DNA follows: TGTGCCAGCAGGCACCGGCCACCCAGGGCAGGGAAAGACTATGGCTACACCTTC.

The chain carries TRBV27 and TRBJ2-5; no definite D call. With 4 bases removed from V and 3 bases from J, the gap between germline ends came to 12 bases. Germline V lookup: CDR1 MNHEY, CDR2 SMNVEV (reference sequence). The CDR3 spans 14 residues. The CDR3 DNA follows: TGTGCCAGCAGTTGGTTGGGCAAGGAAGAGACCCAGTACTTC. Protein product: CASSWLGKEETQYF.

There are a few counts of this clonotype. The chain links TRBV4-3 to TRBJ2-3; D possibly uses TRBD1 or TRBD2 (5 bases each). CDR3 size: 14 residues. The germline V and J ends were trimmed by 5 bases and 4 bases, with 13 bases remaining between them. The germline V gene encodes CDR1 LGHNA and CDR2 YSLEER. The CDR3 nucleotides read TGCGCCAGCAGCTCCGGCCGGGGCGCAGATACGCAGTATTTT. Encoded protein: CASSSGRGADTQYF.

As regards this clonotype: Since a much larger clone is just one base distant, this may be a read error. The CDR3, as DNA: TGTGCCAGCAGCGAGACCTGTGAGACCCAGTACTTC. Protein: CASSETCETQYF. The chain carries TRBV7-2 and TRBJ2-5; no definite D call. CDR3 length equals 12 residues. Trimming stripped 5 bases from V and 5 bases from J, with 9 bases between. Germline CDR1 SGHTA, CDR2 FQGNSA.

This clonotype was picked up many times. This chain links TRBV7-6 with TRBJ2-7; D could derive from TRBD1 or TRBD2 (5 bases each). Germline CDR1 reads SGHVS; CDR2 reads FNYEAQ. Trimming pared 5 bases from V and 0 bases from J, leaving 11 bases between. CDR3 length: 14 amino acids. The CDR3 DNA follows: TGTGCCAGCAGCCCGGGACGTCGCTCCTACGAGCAGTACTTC. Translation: CASSPGRRSYEQYF.

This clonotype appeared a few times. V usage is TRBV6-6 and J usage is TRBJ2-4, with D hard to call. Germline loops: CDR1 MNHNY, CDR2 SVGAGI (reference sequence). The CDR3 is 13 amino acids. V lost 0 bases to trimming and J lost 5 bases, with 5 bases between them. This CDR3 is CASSYSTQNIQYF. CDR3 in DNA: TGTGCCAGCAGTTACTCCACCCAAAACATTCAGTACTTC.

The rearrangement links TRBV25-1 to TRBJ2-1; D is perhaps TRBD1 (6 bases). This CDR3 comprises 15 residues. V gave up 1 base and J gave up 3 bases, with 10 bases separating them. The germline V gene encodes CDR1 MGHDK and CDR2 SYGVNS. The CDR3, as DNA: TGTGCCAGCAGTGAATTAGCAGGGGACTACAATGAGCAGTTCTTC. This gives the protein CASSELAGDYNEQFF. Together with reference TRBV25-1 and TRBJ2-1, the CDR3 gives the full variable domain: EADIYQTPRYLVIGTGKKITLECSQTMGHDKMYWYQQDPGMELHLIHYSYGVNSTEKGDLSSESTVSRIRTEHFPLTLESARPSHTSQYLCASSELAGDYNEQFFGPGTRLTVL.

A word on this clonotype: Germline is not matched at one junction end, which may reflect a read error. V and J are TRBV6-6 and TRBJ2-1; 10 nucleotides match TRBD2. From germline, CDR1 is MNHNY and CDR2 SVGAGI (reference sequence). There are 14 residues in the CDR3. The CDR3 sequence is CASSSGTSVNEQFF. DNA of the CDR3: TGTGCCAGCAGTTCCGGGACTAGCGTCAATGAGCAGTTTTTC.